This T cell receptor (beta chain) originates from a study of CD8 T cells in Susac syndrome. The germline gives CDR1 LNHDA, CDR2 SQIVND (reference sequence). This CDR3 region has 14 residues. V was pared by 6 bases and J by 5 bases, with 16 bases between. Random hexamers served to reverse transcribe roughly 0.5 to 1 ug RNA. TCRdb itself ran the immunoSEQ multiplex PCR reads through MiXCR, one entry per CDR3 protein. The table includes 150,000 to 160,000 distinct CDR3 sequences, around 95% detected once. FACS was used to enrich TEMRA cells, whereas the CD8+ and CD4+ T cells were obtained by negative isolation.

Input material: CD8+ T cells from PBMCs. The sequence was collected from a human donor with multiple sclerosis. The J gene is TRBJ1-1, the V gene TRBV19, with D hard to call. CDR3 protein: CASRYAGGRTEAFF. The CDR3 DNA is TGTGCCAGTAGGTATGCGGGAGGGAGAACTGAAGCTTTCTTT. Full variable domain (rest looked up from reference TRBV19 and TRBJ1-1): DGGITQSPKYLFRKEGQNVTLSCEQNLNHDAMYWYRQDPGQGLRLIYYSQIVNDFQKGDIAEGYSVSREKKESFPLTVTSAQKNPTAFYLCASRYAGGRTEAFFGQGTRLTVV.